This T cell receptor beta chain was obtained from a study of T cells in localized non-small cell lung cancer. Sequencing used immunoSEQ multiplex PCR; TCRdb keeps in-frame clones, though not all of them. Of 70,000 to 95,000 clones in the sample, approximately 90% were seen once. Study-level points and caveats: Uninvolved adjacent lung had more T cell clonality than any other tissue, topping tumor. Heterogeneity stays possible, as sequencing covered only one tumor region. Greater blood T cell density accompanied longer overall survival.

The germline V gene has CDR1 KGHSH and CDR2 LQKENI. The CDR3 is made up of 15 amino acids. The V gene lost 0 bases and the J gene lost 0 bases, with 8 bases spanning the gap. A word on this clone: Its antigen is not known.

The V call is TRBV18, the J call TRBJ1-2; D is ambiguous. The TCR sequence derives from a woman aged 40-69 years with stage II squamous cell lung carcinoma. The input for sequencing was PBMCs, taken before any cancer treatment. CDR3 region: CASSPPAGTNYGYTF. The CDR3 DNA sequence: TGTGCCAGCTCACCACCAGCGGGGACTAACTATGGCTACACCTTC.